These 19 T cell receptor beta chains were sequenced from one sample in a study of blood T cell repertoires in COVID-19 (dated by TCRdb to between 2020 and 2021). Receptors were amplified or captured by the immunoSEQ multiplex PCR assay. The clones in this table, taken by TCRdb from immuneACCESS, are in-frame only. Not every clone is retained; where verified, under half of the shortfall comes from an unresolved V gene, and the cause of the rest is unknown. Within this sample are roughly 87,000 clones, with about 80% of them counted one time only. The top ten constitute about 2% of the sample. Sequenced sample: peripheral blood. Every receptor here comes from a woman aged 70-85 years with acute or convalescent COVID-19.

This chain joins TRBV4-1 and TRBJ1-3; D remains ambiguous. The germline V gene has CDR1 MGHRA and CDR2 YSYEKL. Between the trimmed V and J ends, which lost 1 base and 3 bases, there was a span of 13 bases. CDR3 size: 16 residues. The CDR3 here is CASSQVWVASGNTIYF. DNA for the CDR3: TGCGCCAGCAGCCAAGTATGGGTTGCTAGTGGAAACACCATATATTTT.

This clone was seen only once. The chain has TRBV25-1 and TRBJ2-1; 7 nucleotides match TRBD2. Germline loops: CDR1 MGHDK, CDR2 SYGVNS. Trimming at V came to 4 bases and at J to 3 bases, leaving 3 bases not matched to a gene. CDR3 length: 14 residues. CDR3 sequence reads: CASSAERGYNEQFF. As DNA, the CDR3 is TGTGCCAGCAGTGCGGAGCGGGGCTACAATGAGCAGTTCTTC.

This rearrangement joins TRBV28 to TRBJ1-1, with D possibly being TRBD1 (6 bases). This CDR3 is 13 amino acids long. V lost 5 bases to trimming and J lost 1 base, with 8 bases between them. Germline CDR1 is MDHEN and CDR2 is SYDVKM. CDR3 in DNA: TGTGCCAGCAGTCAACAGGGGAACACTGAAGCTTTCTTT. Translating gives CASSQQGNTEAFF.

The rearrangement uses TRBV19 and TRBJ2-4; 9 bases line up with TRBD1. Germline V lookup: CDR1 LNHDA, CDR2 SQIVND (reference sequence). This CDR3 region has 14 residues. The trim removed 9 bases at V and 9 bases at J, leaving 12 bases unmatched. The CDR3 protein is CASARGQGVGIQYF. Written as DNA, the CDR3 is TGTGCCAGCGCTCGGGGACAGGGTGTGGGCATTCAGTACTTC.

In the case of this clone: The germline gene is not matched at one end of the junction; a read error may be the cause. This chain joins TRBV25-1 and TRBJ1-2; TRBD1 matches 8 bases. The germline V gene encodes CDR1 MGHDK and CDR2 SYGVNS. The CDR3 sequence is 16 residues long. Here the CDR3 reads CASSEYRGGRQGTYTF. CDR3 in DNA: TGTGCCAGTAGTGAATACCGGGGAGGGAGACAGGGGACCTACACCTTC.

The rearrangement joins TRBV28 to TRBJ2-7; 8 bases match TRBD1. V trimming: 6 bases; J trimming: 4 bases; junction bases outside the gene matches: 11. Looked up from germline, CDR1 is MDHEN and CDR2 is SYDVKM. The CDR3 is 15 residues long. Here the CDR3 reads CASRSDRTGRYEQYF. The CDR3 coding sequence is TGTGCCAGCAGAAGTGACCGGACAGGGAGGTACGAGCAGTACTTC.

This clone was recorded once. The V gene is TRBV6-6, the J gene TRBJ2-1; D not certain. Between the trimmed V and J ends, which lost 6 bases and 3 bases, there was a span of 12 bases. The CDR3 spans 14 residues. Germline loops: CDR1 MNHNY, CDR2 SVGAGI (reference sequence). CDR3 region: CASRDSNIYNEQFF. CDR3 in DNA: TGTGCCAGCAGAGACTCCAATATCTACAATGAGCAGTTCTTC.

The genes are TRBV10-1 and TRBJ1-1, with TRBD1 identical over 10 bases. The V segment lost 0 bases and the J segment 3 bases; nucleotides outside the gene matches: 1. Germline lookup yields CDR1 WNHNN and CDR2 SYGVQD (reference sequence). The CDR3 is 15 residues long. CDR3 DNA: TGCGCCAGCAGTGAGTCTGGGACAGGGGACACTGAAGCTTTCTTT. It codes for CASSESGTGDTEAFF.

This clone appeared a few times. The rearrangement links TRBV9 to TRBJ2-1, with D hard to call. This CDR3 comprises 11 residues. The V end was cut by 5 bases, the J end by 5 bases, with 5 bases between. The germline V gene has CDR1 SGDLS and CDR2 YYNGEE. For the CDR3, the DNA is TGTGCCAGCAGTCTAAACAATGAGCAGTTCTTC. It yields the protein CASSLNNEQFF.

The rearrangement uses TRBV19 and TRBJ1-6, with no clear D. The CDR3 consists of 14 residues. Trimming took off 9 bases at V and 0 bases at J, with 9 bases between the two ends. CDR1 LNHDA and CDR2 SQIVND come from the germline V gene (reference sequence). The CDR3 region has the DNA TGTGCCAGCAAAGTGAGCTCCTATAATTCACCCCTCCACTTT. Its translation is CASKVSSYNSPLHF.

V usage is TRBV6-5 and J usage is TRBJ1-2; D unresolved. V lost 6 bases and J lost 5, with 16 bases in between. Per the germline V gene, CDR1 is MNHEY and CDR2 is SVGAGI. The CDR3 loop spans 14 amino acids. This CDR3 reads CASSSPGNLYGYTF. DNA for the CDR3: TGTGCCAGCAGCAGTCCGGGAAACCTTTATGGCTACACCTTC.

The CDR3 is CASSLTGGSTDTQYF. DNA for the CDR3: TGTGCCAGCAGCTTGACGGGAGGCTCCACAGATACGCAGTATTTT. The chain employs TRBV27 and TRBJ2-3; 7 nucleotides match TRBD2. CDR1 MNHEY and CDR2 SMNVEV come from the germline V gene (reference sequence). The CDR3 loop spans 15 amino acids. J was trimmed by 2 bases and V by 6 bases; bases with no gene match: 8.

The genes are TRBV3-1 (or the pseudogene TRBV3-2) and TRBJ2-5, with 7 bases lining up with TRBD1. The CDR3 has 14 residues. V dropped 4 bases and J dropped 4; count of bases not matched to a gene: 6. Germline V CDR1 and CDR2: LGHDT, YNNKEL (reference sequence). The CDR3, as DNA: TGTGCCAGCAGCCGCCGGACAGGAACAGAGACCCAGTACTTC. Encoded protein: CASSRRTGTETQYF.

The genes are TRBV18 and TRBJ2-5; possibly TRBD1 for D (6 bases). CDR1 is KGHSH and CDR2 is LQKENI in the germline V gene. The CDR3 has 13 residues. Trimming shortened V by 3 bases and J by 3 bases, and 8 bases separated the two germline ends. CDR3 sequence reads: CASSPYREETQYF. The CDR3 region has the DNA TGTGCCAGCTCACCTTACAGGGAAGAGACCCAGTACTTC.

This sequence joins TRBV3-1 (or the pseudogene TRBV3-2) and TRBJ1-2; D might be TRBD1 (6 bases). The CDR3 has 15 residues. V lost 4 bases to trimming and J lost 4 bases, with 16 bases between them. CDR1 and CDR2 from the germline V gene are LGHDT and YNNKEL (reference sequence). CDR3 protein: CASSPPGGPIYGYTF. The CDR3 coding sequence is TGTGCCAGCAGCCCGCCCGGGGGGCCGATCTATGGCTACACCTTC.

This rearrangement joins TRBV5-6 to TRBJ1-1, with TRBD1 matching over 8 bases. The CDR3 sequence is 13 residues long. J was trimmed by 11 bases and V by 6 bases; bases with no gene match: 12. Germline CDR1 reads SGHDT; CDR2 reads YYEEEE. This chain's CDR3 is CASNTQGVVGAFF. In DNA, the CDR3 is TGTGCCAGCAACACACAGGGGGTGGTTGGTGCTTTCTTT. Combining the CDR3 with reference TRBV5-6 and TRBJ1-1 gives the whole variable domain DAGVTQSPTHLIKTRGQQVTLRCSPKSGHDTVSWYQQALGQGPQFIFQYYEEEERQRGNFPDRFSGHQFPNYSSELNVNALLLGDSALYLCASNTQGVVGAFFGQGTRLTVV.

This clone was detected once. The rearrangement joins TRBV5-1 to TRBJ1-3, with D maybe TRBD1 (6 bases). The CDR3 is 14 residues long. CDR1 and CDR2 from the germline V gene are SGHRS and YFSETQ. V lost 4 bases and J 2 bases, leaving 10 bases between the germline ends. The CDR3, as DNA: TGCGCCAGCAGCCCGGACAGCACTGGAAACACCATATATTTT. Translating gives CASSPDSTGNTIYF.

The rearrangement links TRBV27 to TRBJ2-7; D might be TRBD2 (5 bases). The CDR3 totals 13 residues. Trimming left V 6 bases short and J 6 bases short, with 15 bases between. Germline V gene data show CDR1 as MNHEY and CDR2 as SMNVEV (reference sequence). The DNA for the CDR3 is TGTGCCAGCAGCAAACCGGGGTTTGGCGAGCAGTACTTC. Protein sequence: CASSKPGFGEQYF.

J is TRBJ2-5 and V is TRBV5-6; 9 bases are shared with TRBD1. J gave up 1 base and V 1 base, and 5 bases lay outside the gene matches. The CDR3 runs 16 residues. Germline CDR1 is SGHDT and CDR2 is YYEEEE. The CDR3 coding sequence is TGTGCCAGCAGCTTGCCCGGGACAGGGTCCCAAGAGACCCAGTACTTC. It encodes CASSLPGTGSQETQYF.